This T cell receptor beta chain was captured in a study of CD8 T cells in ankylosing spondylitis. Trimming removed 4 bases from V and 8 bases from J; junction bases left unmatched: 16. Germline CDR1 and CDR2: MGHRA and YSYEKL. The CDR3 totals 17 residues. Each CDR3 protein gets one entry after TCRdb re-called the 5' RACE reads with MiXCR. The sample includes tens of thousands of distinct CDR3 sequences, approximately 9.6% seen only once; the top ten take under 35%. This clonotype was seen more than once but under ten times. Its antigen remains unidentified. Study-level findings and limits: A TCR beta motif of several highly homologous variants seemed to mark ankylosing spondylitis blood.

V is TRBV4-1 and J is TRBJ2-1, with 8 bases that match TRBD2. The clonotype comes from a male donor with ankylosing spondylitis. The sample consisted of blood, either unsorted or a sorted T cell fraction (not recorded which). CDR3 residues: CASSRLPQREFMDEQFF. In nucleotides, the CDR3 is TGCGCCAGCAGCCGACTCCCCCAGCGGGAGTTTATGGATGAGCAGTTCTTC.